A single sample gave rise to the 26 T cell receptor beta chains below, sequenced in a study of blood T cell repertoires in COVID-19. Method: immunoSEQ multiplex PCR; TCRdb's copy keeps in-frame clones and lacks some. Among 200,000 to 250,000 clones listed, roughly 80% were seen once. The sample consisted of peripheral blood. The receptor source for this set is a woman in her sixties or seventies with acute or convalescent COVID-19.

V usage is TRBV4-2 and J usage is TRBJ2-3; 7 bases map to TRBD2. This CDR3 comprises 14 residues. Unmatched junction bases numbered 4, after V lost 1 base and J lost 6 bases. Germline-derived CDR1 and CDR2 are LGHNA and YNFKEQ. The CDR3 DNA reads TGTGCCAGCAGCCAAGGGGTTAGCGGGGATACGCAGTATTTT. Protein product: CASSQGVSGDTQYF.

V is TRBV4-2 and J is TRBJ2-5; TRBD2 matches 15 bases. The CDR3 has 19 residues. V lost 1 base to trimming and J lost 1 base; unmatched junction nucleotides: 7. Per the germline V gene, CDR1 is LGHNA and CDR2 is YNFKEQ. CDR3 sequence (DNA): TGTGCCAGCAGCCAAGCCGGGACTAGCGGGGGGTCCTTCCAAGAGACCCAGTACTTC. Translated: CASSQAGTSGGSFQETQYF.

This chain connects TRBV6-5 to TRBJ1-6, with D possibly being TRBD1 (6 bases). CDR3 length: 15 residues. V was cut by 2 bases and J by 8 bases, with 13 bases left in between. Per the germline V gene, CDR1 is MNHEY and CDR2 is SVGAGI. The CDR3 spells CASSYNTGWDSPLHF. The CDR3 DNA reads TGTGCCAGCAGTTACAACACAGGGTGGGATTCACCCCTCCACTTT.

The chain uses TRBV19 and TRBJ1-4; D ambiguous. This CDR3 contains 14 residues. Trimming took 4 bases from V and 3 from J, leaving 9 bases between them. CDR1 and CDR2 from the germline V gene are LNHDA and SQIVND (reference sequence). The CDR3 DNA sequence: TGTGCCAGTAGTAAAAGAGAGGCTAATGAAAAACTGTTTTTT. Translated: CASSKREANEKLFF.

The chain combines TRBV2 with TRBJ1-1; 8 nucleotides match TRBD1. Germline V gives CDR1 SNHLY, CDR2 FYNNEI. CDR3 length: 13 amino acids. The ends lost 6 bases at V and 5 bases at J; junction bases unmatched: 5. The CDR3 region has the DNA TGTGCCAGCAGGGTCAGGGGGCGGACTGAAGCTTTCTTT. Its protein product is CASRVRGRTEAFF. Filled out from reference TRBV2 and TRBJ1-1, the complete variable domain reads EPEVTQTPSHQVTQMGQEVILRCVPISNHLYFYWYRQILGQKVEFLVSFYNNEISEKSEIFDDQFSVERPDGSNFTLKIRSTKLEDSAMYFCASRVRGRTEAFFGQGTRLTVV.

The rearrangement joins TRBV30 to TRBJ2-3, with D perhaps matching TRBD2 (5 bases). The CDR3 loop spans 12 amino acids. V was cut by 1 base and J by 4 bases, with 6 bases left in between. The V gene's germline CDR1 is GTSNPN and CDR2 SVGIG (reference sequence). CDR3: CAWSDSADTQYF. CDR3 in DNA: TGTGCCTGGAGTGATAGCGCAGATACGCAGTATTTT. The variable domain in full, completed from reference TRBV30 and TRBJ2-3, reads SQTIHQWPATLVQPVGSPLSLECTVEGTSNPNLYWYRQAAGRGLQLLFYSVGIGQISSEVPQNLSASRPQDRQFILSSKKLLLSDSGFYLCAWSDSADTQYFGPGTRLTVL.

The rearrangement links TRBV5-3 to TRBJ2-5; D is uncertain. TRBV5-3 is an ORF, with its function uncertain. The CDR3 extends over 13 amino acids. CDR3 protein: CAANEPGQETQYF. The CDR3 region has the DNA TGTGCAGCAAACGAACCAGGCCAAGAGACCCAGTACTTC.

The chain carries TRBV21-1 and TRBJ1-1; TRBD1, as called in the table, went unchecked against the DNA. TRBV21-1 counts as a pseudogene. The CDR3 is made up of 16 amino acids. The CDR3 DNA is TGTGCCAGCAGCACCCCCGGGACAGGACAGAACACTGAAGCTTTCTTT. Translated: CASSTPGTGQNTEAFF.

The V and J genes are TRBV30 and TRBJ1-2, with unresolved D. Trimming removed 4 bases from V and 4 bases from J, with 16 bases in between. The germline V gene encodes CDR1 GTSNPN and CDR2 SVGIG (reference sequence). The CDR3 totals 14 residues. This chain's CDR3 is CAWNRGEEGYGYTF. DNA for the CDR3: TGTGCCTGGAACCGTGGGGAGGAAGGCTATGGCTACACCTTC.

This chain links TRBV11-1 with TRBJ2-2; D is unclear. V was trimmed by 8 bases and J by 6 bases, leaving 16 bases between them. The germline V gene encodes CDR1 SGHAT and CDR2 FQDESV (reference sequence). The CDR3 totals 14 residues. The CDR3 spells CASGQEMVSGELFF. CDR3 nucleotide sequence: TGTGCCAGCGGTCAGGAAATGGTCTCCGGGGAGCTGTTTTTT.

The chain couples TRBV3-1 (or the pseudogene TRBV3-2) to TRBJ2-3; 9 bases are shared with TRBD2. With 4 bases clipped from V and 2 bases from J, the junction kept 1 base outside the gene matches. This CDR3 has 14 amino acids. CDR1 is LGHDT, CDR2 YNNKEL, per germline (reference sequence). The CDR3: CASSLGLATDTQYF. As DNA, the CDR3 is TGTGCCAGCAGCCTGGGACTAGCCACAGATACGCAGTATTTT.

This clone was observed a single time. The chain has TRBV4-2 and TRBJ2-3; 14 bases fit TRBD2. This CDR3 has 14 residues. The germline CDR1 and CDR2 sequences are LGHNA and YNFKEQ. V lost 0 bases to trimming and J lost 10 bases; unmatched junction nucleotides: 0. The CDR3 is CASSQETSGGAQYF. For the CDR3, the DNA is TGTGCCAGCAGCCAAGAGACTAGCGGGGGGGCGCAGTATTTT.

The chain joins TRBV7-2 to TRBJ1-2, with TRBD1 identical over 10 bases. The germline V gene has CDR1 SGHTA and CDR2 FQGNSA. Trimming at V came to 2 bases and at J to 13 bases, leaving 13 bases not matched to a gene. This CDR3 contains 15 residues. The CDR3 DNA is TGTGCCAGCAGCTTAAGGAGGGGACAGGGGACAATTGTCACCTTC. Translation: CASSLRRGQGTIVTF.

The chain is built from TRBV30 and TRBJ1-1; D gene uncertain. CDR1 is GTSNPN, CDR2 SVGIG, per germline (reference sequence). The CDR3 is 12 amino acids. The germline V and J ends were trimmed by 0 bases and 4 bases, with 6 bases remaining between them. CDR3 region: CAWSVSGTEAFF. DNA for the CDR3: TGTGCCTGGAGTGTTAGCGGCACTGAAGCTTTCTTT.

This clone appeared a few times. The chain has TRBV5-1 and TRBJ1-4; TRBD1 aligns across 9 bases. Germline trimming cut 0 bases from V and 8 bases from J; bases unmatched to any gene: 5. Germline loops: CDR1 SGHRS, CDR2 YFSETQ. This CDR3 comprises 15 residues. The CDR3 bases are TGCGCCAGCAGCTTGGCTGGGACAGGGAGGGAAAAACTGTTTTTT. It codes for CASSLAGTGREKLFF.

In nucleotides, the CDR3 is TGTGCCAGCAGCTTGTTGTCAGGCGTTGGGTATGGCTACACCTTC. This codes for CASSLLSGVGYGYTF. This sequence joins TRBV5-4 and TRBJ1-2; D is ambiguous. The V gene's germline CDR1 is SGHNT and CDR2 YYREEE (reference sequence). V was cut by 1 base and J by 5 bases, with 15 bases left in between. The CDR3 consists of 15 residues.

The J gene is TRBJ1-1, the V gene TRBV11-1; D remains ambiguous. The CDR3 has 11 amino acids. The V end lost 5 bases, the J end lost 7 bases, and 8 bases lay between the germline ends. Germline values: CDR1 SGHAT, CDR2 FQDESV (reference sequence). CDR3 sequence reads: CASSPGGEAFF. CDR3 nucleotides: TGTGCCAGCAGCCCCGGTGGTGAAGCTTTCTTT.

V usage is TRBV6-5 and J usage is TRBJ1-5; TRBD1 matches at 12 bases. With V trimmed by 4 bases and J by 2 bases, 3 bases remained unmatched. Germline values: CDR1 MNHEY, CDR2 SVGAGI. The CDR3 consists of 16 residues. The chain's CDR3 is CASSSGTGGGNQPQHF. The CDR3, as DNA: TGTGCCAGCAGTTCCGGGACAGGGGGCGGCAATCAGCCCCAGCATTTT.

This clone has only one observation. The V call is TRBV29-1, the J call TRBJ2-1; TRBD1 matches at 7 bases. The CDR3 is made up of 12 amino acids. Per germline, CDR1 SQVTM and CDR2 ANQGSEA. After removal of 7 bases from V and 6 bases from J, the junction contained 6 bases not matched to a gene. The CDR3 DNA follows: TGCAGCGCCGGGACAGCAGTCAATGAGCAGTTCTTC. Protein product: CSAGTAVNEQFF.

The chain employs TRBV20-1 and TRBJ1-2; 10 bases agree with TRBD1. This CDR3 region has 15 residues. Germline V gives CDR1 DFQATT, CDR2 SNEGSKA (reference sequence). After removal of 3 bases from V and 4 bases from J, the junction contained 8 bases not matched to a gene. CDR3 nucleotide sequence: TGCAGTGCTAGTCCCGGGACAGGGGTTGGCTATGGCTACACCTTC. This gives the protein CSASPGTGVGYGYTF.

The rearrangement uses TRBV3-1 (or the pseudogene TRBV3-2) and TRBJ1-1; D not certain. With 5 bases removed from V and 3 bases from J, the gap between germline ends came to 7 bases. The CDR3 is 12 amino acids. Germline V gene data show CDR1 as LGHDT and CDR2 as YNNKEL (reference sequence). This chain's CDR3 is CASSSRDTEAFF. The CDR3 nucleotides read TGTGCCAGCAGCTCCCGGGACACTGAAGCTTTCTTT.

This chain uses TRBV6-1 with TRBJ2-7; D remains unclear. Germline V gene lookup returns CDR1 MNHNS and CDR2 SASEGT. V lost 2 bases and J 8 bases, leaving 4 bases between the germline ends. The CDR3 sequence is 10 residues long. CDR3 sequence reads: CASSEIKQYF. For the CDR3, the DNA is TGTGCCAGCAGTGAAATCAAGCAGTACTTC.

The CDR3 DNA follows: TGTGCCAGCAGTGAACAAGGGCAGATCGGGGGAGATACGCAGTATTTT. Translated, it gives CASSEQGQIGGDTQYF. V is TRBV2 and J is TRBJ2-3, with a possible D match to TRBD2 (6 bases). CDR1 and CDR2 (germline): SNHLY, FYNNEI. The V end lost 2 bases, the J end lost 5 bases, and 17 bases lay between the germline ends. The CDR3 is 16 amino acids. The complete variable domain, with remaining parts taken from reference TRBV2 and TRBJ2-3, reads EPEVTQTPSHQVTQMGQEVILRCVPISNHLYFYWYRQILGQKVEFLVSFYNNEISEKSEIFDDQFSVERPDGSNFTLKIRSTKLEDSAMYFCASSEQGQIGGDTQYFGPGTRLTVL.

The genes are TRBV10-3 and TRBJ1-3; D remains unclear. Germline CDR1 reads ENHRY; CDR2 reads SYGVKD. This CDR3 spans 14 amino acids. The V gene lost 8 bases and the J gene lost 0 bases, with 11 bases spanning the gap. The CDR3 DNA follows: TGTGCCATCCGAGGCGGGGACTCTGGAAACACCATATATTTT. Translation gives CAIRGGDSGNTIYF.

The chain carries TRBV5-1 and TRBJ1-4, with D perhaps TRBD1 (5 bases). Germline-derived CDR1 and CDR2 are SGHRS and YFSETQ. This CDR3 is 15 amino acids long. The ends were cut back, 0 bases at V and 7 bases at J, with 13 bases in the middle. The CDR3 DNA follows: TGCGCCAGCAGCTTGGCCCCGGGGGGGGGTGAAAAACTGTTTTTT. This sequence encodes CASSLAPGGGEKLFF. The full variable domain, rest sourced from reference TRBV5-1 and TRBJ1-4, is KAGVTQTPRYLIKTRGQQVTLSCSPISGHRSVSWYQQTPGQGLQFLFEYFSETQRNKGNFPGRFSGRQFSNSRSEMNVSTLELGDSALYLCASSLAPGGGEKLFFGSGTQLSVL.

This clone was counted a single time. This chain joins TRBV6-2 or TRBV6-3 and TRBJ1-4; D is possibly TRBD1 (5 bases). The CDR3 sequence is 18 residues long. Deletions cut 0 bases from V and 8 bases from J, with 22 bases between. Germline lookup yields CDR1 MNHEY and CDR2 SVGEGT. The CDR3 bases are TGTGCCAGCAGTTACTCACCACCGGGACTCCCACCGTACGAAAAACTGTTTTTT. Translating gives CASSYSPPGLPPYEKLFF.